This T cell receptor (beta chain) was sequenced in a study of Ad26.COV2.S vaccination and SARS-CoV-2 variants. The V and J ends lost 7 bases and 6 bases, in that order; junction bases with no gene match: 5. CDR1 is MNHEY and CDR2 is SVGAGI in the germline V gene. The CDR3 consists of 12 residues. Treatment indicated: about 20 received Ad26.COV2.S at low or high dose, single or two shots; several received placebo; per-sample allocation not given. Specimens were obtained on day 63 following the first vaccine or placebo injection. Sequencing was performed with immunoSEQ multiplex PCR; in TCRdb, only in-frame clones are kept and a portion is missing. The profile covers 300,000 to 350,000 clones, with 88% appearing a single time and 6.4% taken by the ten largest.

The origin of this receptor is a person between 18 and 59 years old who received the Ad26.COV2.S COVID-19 vaccine or a placebo. Sample: peripheral blood, taken in a trial of Ad26.COV2.S vaccine versus placebo. This rearrangement joins TRBV6-5 to TRBJ1-2; 7 bases align to TRBD1. Here the CDR3 reads CASKGQHNGYTF. The DNA for the CDR3 is TGTGCCAGCAAGGGACAGCATAATGGCTACACCTTC.